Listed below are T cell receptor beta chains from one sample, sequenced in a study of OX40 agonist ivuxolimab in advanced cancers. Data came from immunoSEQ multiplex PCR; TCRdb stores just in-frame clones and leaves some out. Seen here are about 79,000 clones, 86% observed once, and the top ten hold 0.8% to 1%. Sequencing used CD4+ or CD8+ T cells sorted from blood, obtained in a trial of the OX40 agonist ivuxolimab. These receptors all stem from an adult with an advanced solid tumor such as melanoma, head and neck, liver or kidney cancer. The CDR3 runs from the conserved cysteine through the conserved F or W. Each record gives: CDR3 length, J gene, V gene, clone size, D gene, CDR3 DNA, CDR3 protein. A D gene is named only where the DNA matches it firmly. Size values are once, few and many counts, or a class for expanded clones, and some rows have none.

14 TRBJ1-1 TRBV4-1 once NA TGCGCCAGCAGCCAAGATAATTTGAACACTGAAGCTTTCTTT CASSQDNLNTEAFF
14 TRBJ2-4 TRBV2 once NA TGTGCCAGCAGTGGGCAGGGGGGCGGAAACATTCAGTACTTC CASSGQGGGNIQYF
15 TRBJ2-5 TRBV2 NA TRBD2 TGTGCCAGCAGTCCAGGACTAGCGGGAGGCGAGACCCAGTACTTC CASSPGLAGGETQYF
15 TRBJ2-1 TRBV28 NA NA TGTGCCAGCATATCGTCGGTTTCTATATATGGTGAGCAGTTCTTC CASISSVSIYGEQFF
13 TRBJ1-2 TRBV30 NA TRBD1 TGTGCCTGGGGTCAGGGGGCGCGAAGAGGCTACACCTTC CAWGQGARRGYTF
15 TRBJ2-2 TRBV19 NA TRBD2 TGTGCCAGTAGTATACAAGGCGGGAGAGACGGGGAGCTGTTTTTT CASSIQGGRDGELFF
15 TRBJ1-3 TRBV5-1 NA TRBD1 TGCGCCAGCAGCCCAGGGGGCGAGGTTGAAAACACCATATATTTT CASSPGGEVENTIYF
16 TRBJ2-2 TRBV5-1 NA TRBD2 TGCGCCAGCAGCCTTGGGACTAGCGGGCCCACCGGGGAGCTGTTTTTT CASSLGTSGPTGELFF
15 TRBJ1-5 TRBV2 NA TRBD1 TGTGCCAGCAGTGTCACGACAGGGGGCAGTCAGCCCCAGCATTTT CASSVTTGGSQPQHF
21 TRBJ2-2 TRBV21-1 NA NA TGTGCCAGCAGCAAAGGTAGTGGAAGAAACCCTCTCCTCGCGAACACCGGGGAGCTGTTTTTT CASSKGSGRNPLLANTGELFF
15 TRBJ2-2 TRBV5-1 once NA TGCGCCAGCAGCAGTCGCGGACAAAACACCGGGGAGCTGTTTTTT CASSSRGQNTGELFF
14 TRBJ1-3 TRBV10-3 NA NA TGTGCCATCAAGGGGGGCAACTCTGGAAACACCATATATTTT CAIKGGNSGNTIYF
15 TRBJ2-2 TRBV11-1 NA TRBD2 TGTGCCAGCAGCTTACGCGCGGGGGGCACCGGGGAGCTGTTTTTT CASSLRAGGTGELFF
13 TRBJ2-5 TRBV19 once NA TGTGCCAGTAGTATCAATAGTCGCGAGACCCAGTACTTC CASSINSRETQYF
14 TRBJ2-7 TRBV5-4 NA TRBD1 TGTGCCAGCAGCCAGGACAGGGGGCCCTACGAGCAGTACTTC CASSQDRGPYEQYF
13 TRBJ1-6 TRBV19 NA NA TGTGCCAGTAGGGGACGTTCAAATTCACCCCTCCACTTT CASRGRSNSPLHF
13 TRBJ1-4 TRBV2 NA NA TGTGCCAGCAGTGAGTCGGGTAATGAAAAACTGTTTTTT CASSESGNEKLFF
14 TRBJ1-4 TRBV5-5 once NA TGTGCCAGCAGCTTGGGGACAATCAATGAAAAACTGTTTTTT CASSLGTINEKLFF
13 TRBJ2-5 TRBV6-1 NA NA TGTGCCAGCACCGAGGGGGGGGGCGAGACCCAGTACTTC CASTEGGGETQYF
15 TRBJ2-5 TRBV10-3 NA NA TGTGCCATCAGTGGGGCTAGCTTGGAAGGGGAGACCCAGTACTTC CAISGASLEGETQYF
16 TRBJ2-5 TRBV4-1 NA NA TGCGCCAGCAGCCAAGAGCAGGCGGGGCACCAAGAGACCCAGTACTTC CASSQEQAGHQETQYF
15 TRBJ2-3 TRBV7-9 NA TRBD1 TGTGCCAGCAGCTTAGGAGACAGGGAAACAGATACGCAGTATTTT CASSLGDRETDTQYF
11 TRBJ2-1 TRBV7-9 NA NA TGTGCCAGCACCTCCGAAGGGGAGCAGTTCTTC CASTSEGEQFF
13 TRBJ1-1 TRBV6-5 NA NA TGTGCCAGCACGAAGACAGCGAACACTGAAGCTTTCTTT CASTKTANTEAFF
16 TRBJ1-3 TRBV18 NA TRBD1 TGTGCCAGCTCTGGGACAGAGCCCCGCTCTGGAAACACCATATATTTT CASSGTEPRSGNTIYF
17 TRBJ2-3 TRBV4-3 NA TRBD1 TGCGCCAGCAGCCACTACTACAGGGGTGGCAGCACAGATACGCAGTATTTT CASSHYYRGGSTDTQYF
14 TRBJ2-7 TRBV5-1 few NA TGCGCCAGCAGCTTGAATTTGGCGAGCTACGAGCAGTACTTC CASSLNLASYEQYF
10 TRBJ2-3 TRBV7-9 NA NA TGCGGGACGAGCACAGATACGCAGTATTTT CGTSTDTQYF
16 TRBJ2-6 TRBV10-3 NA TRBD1 TGTGCCATCAAGCCGGGACAGGGGTTTGGGGCCAACGTCCTGACTTTC CAIKPGQGFGANVLTF
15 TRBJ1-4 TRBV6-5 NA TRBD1 TGTGCCAGCAGTTACCGGACAGGGAAGAATGAAAAACTGTTTTTT CASSYRTGKNEKLFF